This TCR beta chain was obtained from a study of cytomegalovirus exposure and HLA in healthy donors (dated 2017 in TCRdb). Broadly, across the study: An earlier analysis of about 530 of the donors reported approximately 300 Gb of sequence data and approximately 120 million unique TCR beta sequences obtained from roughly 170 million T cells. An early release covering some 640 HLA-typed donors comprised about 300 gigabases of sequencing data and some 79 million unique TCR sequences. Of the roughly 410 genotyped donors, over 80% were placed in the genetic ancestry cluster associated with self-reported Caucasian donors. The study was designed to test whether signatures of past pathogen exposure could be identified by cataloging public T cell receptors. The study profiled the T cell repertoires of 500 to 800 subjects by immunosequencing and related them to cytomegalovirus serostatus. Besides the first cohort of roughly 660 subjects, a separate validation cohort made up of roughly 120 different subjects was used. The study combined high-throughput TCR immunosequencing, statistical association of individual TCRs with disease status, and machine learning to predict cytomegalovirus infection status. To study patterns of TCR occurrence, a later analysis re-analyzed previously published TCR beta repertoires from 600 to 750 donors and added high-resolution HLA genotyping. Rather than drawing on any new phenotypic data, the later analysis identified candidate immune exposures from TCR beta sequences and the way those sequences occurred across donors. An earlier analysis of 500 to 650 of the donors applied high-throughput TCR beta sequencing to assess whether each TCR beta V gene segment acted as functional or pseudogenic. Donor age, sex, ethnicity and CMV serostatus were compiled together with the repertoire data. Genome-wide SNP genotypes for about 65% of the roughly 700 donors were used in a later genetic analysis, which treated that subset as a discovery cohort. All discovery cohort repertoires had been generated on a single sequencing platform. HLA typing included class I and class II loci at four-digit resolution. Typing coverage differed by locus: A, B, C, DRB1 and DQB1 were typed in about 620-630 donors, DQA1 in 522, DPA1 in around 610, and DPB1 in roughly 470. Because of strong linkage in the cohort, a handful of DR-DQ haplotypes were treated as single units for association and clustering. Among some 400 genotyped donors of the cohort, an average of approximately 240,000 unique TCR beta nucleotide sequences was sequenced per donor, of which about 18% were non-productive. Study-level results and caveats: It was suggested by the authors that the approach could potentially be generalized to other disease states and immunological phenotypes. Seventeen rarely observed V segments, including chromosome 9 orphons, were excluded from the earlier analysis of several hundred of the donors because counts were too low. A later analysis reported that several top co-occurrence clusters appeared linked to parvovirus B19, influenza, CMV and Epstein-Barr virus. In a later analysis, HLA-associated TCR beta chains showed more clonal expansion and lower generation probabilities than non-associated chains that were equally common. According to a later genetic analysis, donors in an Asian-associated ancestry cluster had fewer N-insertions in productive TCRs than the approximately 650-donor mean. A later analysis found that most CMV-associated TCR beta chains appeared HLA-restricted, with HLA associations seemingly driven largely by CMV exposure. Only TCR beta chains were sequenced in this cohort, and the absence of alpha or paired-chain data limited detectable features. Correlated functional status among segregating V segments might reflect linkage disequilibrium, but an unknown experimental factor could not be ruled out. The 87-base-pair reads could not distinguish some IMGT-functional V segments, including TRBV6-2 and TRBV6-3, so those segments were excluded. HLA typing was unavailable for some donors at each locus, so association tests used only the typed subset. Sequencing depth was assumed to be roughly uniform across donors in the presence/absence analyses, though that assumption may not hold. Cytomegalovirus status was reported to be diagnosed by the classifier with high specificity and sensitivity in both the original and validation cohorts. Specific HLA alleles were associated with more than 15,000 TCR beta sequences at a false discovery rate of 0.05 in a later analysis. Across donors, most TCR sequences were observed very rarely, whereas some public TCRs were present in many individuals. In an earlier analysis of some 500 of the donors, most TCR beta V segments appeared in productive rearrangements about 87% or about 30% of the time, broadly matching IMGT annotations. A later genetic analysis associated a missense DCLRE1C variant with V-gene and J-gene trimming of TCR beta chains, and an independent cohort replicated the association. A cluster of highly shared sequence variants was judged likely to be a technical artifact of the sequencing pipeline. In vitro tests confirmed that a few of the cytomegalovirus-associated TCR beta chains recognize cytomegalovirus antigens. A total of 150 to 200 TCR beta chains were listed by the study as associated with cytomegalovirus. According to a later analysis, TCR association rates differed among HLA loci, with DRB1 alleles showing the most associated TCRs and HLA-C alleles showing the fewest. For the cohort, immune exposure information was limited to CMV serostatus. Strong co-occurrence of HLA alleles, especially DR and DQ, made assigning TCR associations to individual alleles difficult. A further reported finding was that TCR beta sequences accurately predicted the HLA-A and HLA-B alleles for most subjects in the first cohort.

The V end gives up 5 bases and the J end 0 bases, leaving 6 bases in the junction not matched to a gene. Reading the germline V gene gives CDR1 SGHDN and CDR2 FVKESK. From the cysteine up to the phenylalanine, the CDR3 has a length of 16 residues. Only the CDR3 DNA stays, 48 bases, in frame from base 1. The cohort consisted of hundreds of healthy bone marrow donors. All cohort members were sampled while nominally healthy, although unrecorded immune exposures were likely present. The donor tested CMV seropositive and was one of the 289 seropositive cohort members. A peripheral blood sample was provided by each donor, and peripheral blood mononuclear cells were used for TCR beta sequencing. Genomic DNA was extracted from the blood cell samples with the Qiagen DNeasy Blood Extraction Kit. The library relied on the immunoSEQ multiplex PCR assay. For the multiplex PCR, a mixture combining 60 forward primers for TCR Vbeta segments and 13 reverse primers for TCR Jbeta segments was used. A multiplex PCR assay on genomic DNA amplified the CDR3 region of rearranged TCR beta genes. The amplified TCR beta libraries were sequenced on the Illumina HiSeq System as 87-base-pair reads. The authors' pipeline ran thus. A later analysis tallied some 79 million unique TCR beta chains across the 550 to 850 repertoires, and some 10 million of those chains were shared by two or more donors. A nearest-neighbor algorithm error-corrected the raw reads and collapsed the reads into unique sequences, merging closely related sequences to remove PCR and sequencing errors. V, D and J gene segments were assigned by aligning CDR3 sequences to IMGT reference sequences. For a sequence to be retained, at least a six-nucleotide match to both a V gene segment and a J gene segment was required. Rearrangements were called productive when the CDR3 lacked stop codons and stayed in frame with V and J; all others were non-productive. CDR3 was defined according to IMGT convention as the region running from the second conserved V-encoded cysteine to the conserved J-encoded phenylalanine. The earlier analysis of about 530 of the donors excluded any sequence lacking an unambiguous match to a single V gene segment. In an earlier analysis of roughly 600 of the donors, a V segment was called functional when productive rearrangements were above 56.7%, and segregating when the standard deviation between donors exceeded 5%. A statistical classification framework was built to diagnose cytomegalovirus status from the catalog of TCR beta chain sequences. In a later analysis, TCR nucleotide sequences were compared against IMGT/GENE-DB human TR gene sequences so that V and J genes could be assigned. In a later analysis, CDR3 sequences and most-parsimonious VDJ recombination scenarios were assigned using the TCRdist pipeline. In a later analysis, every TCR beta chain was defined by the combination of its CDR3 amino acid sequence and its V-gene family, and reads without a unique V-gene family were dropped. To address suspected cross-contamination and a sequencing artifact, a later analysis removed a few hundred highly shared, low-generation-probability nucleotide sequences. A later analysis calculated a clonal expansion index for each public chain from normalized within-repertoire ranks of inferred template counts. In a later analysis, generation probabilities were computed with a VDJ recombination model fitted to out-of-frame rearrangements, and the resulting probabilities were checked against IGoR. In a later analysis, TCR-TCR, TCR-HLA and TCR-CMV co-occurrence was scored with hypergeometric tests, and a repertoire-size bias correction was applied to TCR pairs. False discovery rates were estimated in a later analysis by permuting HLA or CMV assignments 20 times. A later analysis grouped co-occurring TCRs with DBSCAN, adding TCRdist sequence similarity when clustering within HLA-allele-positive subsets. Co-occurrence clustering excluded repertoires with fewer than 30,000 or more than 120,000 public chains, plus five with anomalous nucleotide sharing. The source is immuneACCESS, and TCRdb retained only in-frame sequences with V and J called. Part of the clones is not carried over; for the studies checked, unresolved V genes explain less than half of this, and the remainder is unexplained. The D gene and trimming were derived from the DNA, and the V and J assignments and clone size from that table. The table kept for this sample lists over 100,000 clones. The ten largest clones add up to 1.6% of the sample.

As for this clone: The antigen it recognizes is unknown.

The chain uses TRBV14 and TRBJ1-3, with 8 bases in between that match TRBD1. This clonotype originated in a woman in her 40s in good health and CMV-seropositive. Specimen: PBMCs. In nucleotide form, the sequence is TGTGCCAGCAGCTCCCTGACAGGGGACTCTGGAAACACCATATATTTT. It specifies CASSSLTGDSGNTIYF.